This entry lists 5 T cell receptor beta chains sequenced from one sample in a study of Graves' ophthalmopathy and Graves' hyperthyroidism. Amplification targeted the TCR beta CDR3 regions, with RNA transcripts as the source material. The first-round RT-PCR employed HTBI primers together with the Qiagen OneStep RT-PCR kit. A multiplex PCR was then performed as the second round. Via MiXCR, TCRdb re-called the multiplex PCR reads, giving one row per CDR3 protein. Of about 740,000 distinct CDR3 sequences listed, around 40% were seen once; the top ten hold 44%. Material for sequencing was peripheral blood. Every receptor here comes from an adult man with Graves' ophthalmopathy.

The rearrangement uses TRBV5-1 and TRBJ1-1, with 8 bases matching TRBD1. The CDR3 contains 14 residues. Germline trimming cut 4 bases from V and 4 bases from J; bases unmatched to any gene: 6. Germline V CDR1 and CDR2: SGHRS, YFSETQ. CDR3 sequence: CASSTAQGATEAFF. Written as DNA, the CDR3 is TGCGCCAGCAGCACCGCTCAGGGGGCCACTGAAGCTTTCTTT.

This clonotype was counted many times. The chain links TRBV5-8 to TRBJ1-2, with TRBD1 matching over 8 bases. The CDR3 consists of 15 residues. Germline CDR1 reads SGHTS; CDR2 reads YDEGEE. V shed 4 bases and J 5 bases; nucleotides not matched to a gene: 10. CDR3 bases: TGTGCCAGCAGCCCTACAGGGGGAGAACCTTATGGCTACACCTTC. Its translation is CASSPTGGEPYGYTF.

This chain links TRBV6-4 with TRBJ2-5; 8 bases are a match to TRBD2. J lost 0 bases, V lost 4 bases, and 4 bases had no gene match. The CDR3 covers 15 residues. Germline CDR1 and CDR2: MRHNA and SNTAGT. The CDR3 spells CASSGLALDQETQYF. The CDR3 bases are TGTGCCAGCAGTGGACTAGCGCTGGACCAAGAGACCCAGTACTTC.

The rearrangement links TRBV5-1 to TRBJ2-2; TRBD2 is a possible D gene (6 bases). Trimming stripped 4 bases from V and 6 bases from J, with 16 bases between. Germline V gene sequence: CDR1 SGHRS, CDR2 YFSETQ. The CDR3 consists of 15 residues. The CDR3 protein is CASSRRDWGSGELFF. CDR3 nucleotide sequence: TGCGCCAGCAGCCGCCGGGACTGGGGTTCCGGGGAGCTGTTTTTT.

A note on this clonotype: The junction shows a germline mismatch at one end, possibly a read error. This chain joins TRBV7-8 and TRBJ2-7, with a possible D match to TRBD1 (6 bases). The CDR3 covers 14 residues. Germline-derived CDR1 and CDR2 are SGHVS and FQNEAQ. The CDR3 sequence: CASSQQGFGYEQYF. The CDR3 DNA sequence: TGCGCCAGCAGCCAACAGGGTTTCGGGTACGAGCAGTACTTC.